This T cell receptor beta chain was captured by sequencing in a study of molecular identifiers for immune sequencing clone quantification. Whole-study results and caveats: Underestimated sizes of highly expanded clones could result from identical TCR molecules that share a barcode. Spiked Jurkat TCR RNA equivalent to one cell reportedly surfaced among under 1.1 million naive cells.

Trimming removed 0 bases from V and 4 bases from J, with 13 bases in between. Looked up from germline, CDR1 is SGDLS and CDR2 is YYNGEE. The CDR3 runs to 15 residues. The CD8+CD4-CCR7+CD45RA+ phenotype defined the sorted naive CD8 T cells. TCRdb re-derived calls from the PCR reads in MiXCR, one entry per CDR3 protein. This sample has about 2,500 distinct CDR3 sequences; about a sixth occur once, and the top ten carry around 7.5%. By share, this clonotype ranks as medium-sized (0.01 to 0.1%). Its antigen is not identified. The specimen was naive CD8+ T cells from blood, with Jurkat cell RNA spiked in. The subset denotes: FACS-sorted CD8+CD4-CCR7+CD45RA+ naive T cells. The V gene is TRBV9, the J gene TRBJ2-5; D unclear. This TCR derives from a human donor in good health. Some libraries in this study had Jurkat cell RNA spiked in. The CDR3 is CASSVVADWGETQYF. The CDR3 nucleotides are TGTGCCAGCAGCGTAGTGGCCGATTGGGGAGAGACCCAGTACTTC.